This T cell receptor (beta chain) was observed in a study of T cells in Graves' hyperthyroidism and ophthalmopathy (dated by TCRdb to the late 2010s). In the study overall: Peripheral blood was collected at initial diagnosis, before any treatment. Following sampling, methimazole starting at 30 mg daily was given to hyperthyroidism patients, and high-dose intravenous methylprednisolone was given to ophthalmopathy patients. Whether ophthalmopathy could be predicted prospectively was tested in an independent validation cohort made up of 18 to 20 hyperthyroidism patients plus 17 patients who later progressed to ophthalmopathy. In six Graves' hyperthyroidism patients, the study also compared T-cell repertoires from thyroid tissue with T-cell repertoires from blood. The paper describes TCR Vbeta CDR3 sequencing of some 130 peripheral blood samples, made up of 43 ophthalmopathy patients, 70 to 75 hyperthyroidism patients and roughly 17 progressor patients. To identify TCR V-J signatures that set the groups apart, the researchers used a discovery cohort of 100 patients, made up of 43 with Graves' ophthalmopathy and 57 with stable Graves' hyperthyroidism. The roughly 90 discovery patients were divided at random into training and test sets in a 7:3 ratio.

TCR beta CDR3 regions were amplified from RNA transcripts. For the first round of RT-PCR on the TCR CDR3, the HTBI primer set was used together with the Qiagen OneStep RT-PCR kit. The libraries were constructed in a second round of multiplex PCR and then size-selected and purified. The libraries were sequenced on an Illumina HiSeq2000 using paired-end 100 bp reads. Turning to the authors' computational methods: Raw data were processed with SOAPnuke, discarding reads with adapters, uncalled bases, mean Phred below 15, or no exact constant-primer or identifier match. High-quality paired reads were merged with COPE v1.2.5, and unique nucleotide sequences were defined as clonotypes. Clonotypes were aligned to IMGT TRBV, TRBD and TRBJ reference segments using MiTCR v1.1. The analysis was restricted to V-J combinations with a frequency above 0.0001, which together covered about 99% of the repertoires. A TCS score was defined as the ratio of F50 (clonal expansion) to E x V (chaos), with BLOSUM62-based TCRdist applied between CDR3 peptides within each V-J. Welch's t-statistics and random forest reduced 500 to 550 V-J features to 13, which were used in a naive Bayes classifier (R e1071). TCRdb took the public reads, trimmed them with fastp at Q25, ran MiXCR for clone calling and kept in-frame beta chains. Entries are consolidated by CDR3 protein sequence, retaining the most common genes and DNA. The V and J calls, along with clone size, are taken from TCRdb and not from the paper's own processing. This sample gives about 700,000 distinct CDR3 sequences in total; approximately 15% of them show up just once. The ten largest make up roughly 10% of the sample.

General findings and caveats noted by the study authors: Most expanded thyroid clonotypes (frequency above 0.001) were also found in blood, which suggests that blood repertoires may mirror thyroid immune responses. A 13 V-J signature model separated ophthalmopathy from stable hyperthyroidism, with approximately 86% sensitivity and 81.08% specificity in cross-validation and 80%/75% in testing. During validation, the model predicted progression to ophthalmopathy a median of about 5.9 months ahead of onset, with around 65% sensitivity and roughly 75% specificity. Sample size was not statistically predetermined, and blinding of investigators to group allocation was not performed.

This clonotype occurred many times. What antigen it recognizes has not been identified. It has no much larger one-base neighbor in the sample; base qualities were not kept. As encoded in the germline V gene, CDR1 is SGHAT while CDR2 is FQNNGV. Its CDR3 holds 17 amino acids, cysteine through phenylalanine. The kept DNA is CDR3 alone, 51 bases in frame from the first base. For this chain, trimming is 2 bases at the V end and 0 bases at the J end, and the number of junction bases without a gene match is 6. Stable Graves' hyperthyroidism was defined as the absence of progression to ophthalmopathy over 18 months of follow-up. The hyperthyroidism patients were between 18 and 65 years old and newly diagnosed, with a disease duration of less than 2 months. Any patient with an uncontrolled infection, another autoimmune disease, pregnancy or lactation was excluded. Diagnoses relied on clinical symptoms, serum thyroxine and TRAb, thyroid ultrasound and orbital computed tomography. PBMCs were separated from over 9 ml of fresh peripheral blood using Ficoll-Paque density gradient centrifugation. Trizol reagent was used to extract total RNA, and RNA quality was then checked on an Agilent 2100 Bioanalyzer.

The sequence is built from TRBV11-2 and TRBJ2-1; 8 nucleotides in the junction match TRBD2. The source material was blood. The source of this sequence is a woman between 18 and 29 years old with Graves' hyperthyroidism. The CDR3 region has the sequence CASSLRAGVSSYNEQFF. The nucleotide sequence is TGTGCCAGCAGCTTACGAGCGGGAGTGAGCTCCTACAATGAGCAGTTCTTC.